These T cell receptor beta chains were read from a single sample in a study of CD8+ T cells in alopecia areata. TCRdb keeps only in-frame clones here, not all; method: immunoSEQ multiplex PCR. The sample lists 150,000 to 200,000 clones, approximately 67% seen once, with about 1.3% in the top ten. Source: CD4+ T cells sorted from blood, taken between weeks 47 and 50, from a patient treated with tofacitinib. The receptors were gathered from a human donor with alopecia areata. Each CDR3 is given with its conserved first and last residue. D genes are given only for firm matches. Not all rows give a size; the values are once, few, many and, for expanded clones, a class.

TRBV30	TRBJ1-4	-	TRBD1	CAWSEGQGSDEKLFF	TGTGCCTGGAGCGAAGGACAGGGAAGTGATGAAAAACTGTTTTTT
TRBV10-3	TRBJ1-2	-	-	CAIQGGINYGYTF	TGTGCCATTCAAGGAGGAATTAACTATGGCTACACCTTC
TRBV13	TRBJ2-1	-	-	CASSLGRSREQFF	TGTGCCAGCAGCTTAGGTCGATCCCGTGAGCAGTTCTTC
TRBV25-1	TRBJ1-2	-	-	CASSERAAAGGYTF	TGTGCCAGCAGTGAACGCGCCGCCGCGGGAGGCTACACCTTC
TRBV5-6	TRBJ1-2	-	TRBD1	CASSPGQGSGYTF	TGTGCCAGCAGCCCCGGACAGGGCTCTGGCTACACCTTC
TRBV4-1	TRBJ2-6	-	-	CASSHPSGANVLTF	TGCGCCAGCAGTCATCCGTCAGGGGCCAACGTCCTGACTTTC
TRBV4-3	TRBJ1-6	-	-	CASSQDTGNSPLHF	TGCGCCAGCAGCCAAGATACAGGGAATTCACCCCTCCACTTT
TRBV7-3	TRBJ1-5	-	-	CASSLDSNQPQHF	TGTGCCAGCAGCTTGGACAGCAATCAGCCCCAGCATTTT
TRBV15	TRBJ2-2	-	-	CATSRDPGYTGELFF	TGTGCCACCAGCAGAGATCCAGGTTACACCGGGGAGCTGTTTTTT
TRBV29-1	TRBJ2-7	-	TRBD1	CSVERGQGHEQYF	TGCAGCGTTGAACGGGGACAGGGCCACGAGCAGTACTTC
TRBV6-6	TRBJ1-1	-	-	CASTDSPNTEAFF	TGTGCCAGCACTGACAGTCCTAACACTGAAGCTTTCTTT
TRBV29-1	TRBJ1-1	-	-	CSVLNMNTEAFF	TGCAGCGTTTTGAACATGAACACTGAAGCTTTCTTT
TRBV29-1	TRBJ2-3	few	-	CSVEIQFGTDTQYF	TGCAGCGTTGAAATACAGTTCGGCACAGATACGCAGTATTTT
TRBV29-1	TRBJ1-1	-	-	CTVWDPRSGRGAFF	TGCACAGTATGGGACCCCCGCTCAGGGAGGGGAGCTTTCTTT
TRBV9	TRBJ1-2	-	-	CASSLSPTANYGYTF	TGTGCCAGCAGCTTAAGCCCGACGGCTAACTATGGCTACACCTTC
TRBV5-6	TRBJ2-4	many	-	CASSPGHAKNIQYF	TGTGCCAGCAGCCCGGGACACGCCAAAAACATTCAGTACTTC
TRBV15	TRBJ2-2	-	-	CATSRDQSTGELFF	TGTGCCACCAGCAGAGATCAGAGCACCGGGGAGCTGTTTTTT
TRBV28	TRBJ2-7	-	-	CASSSGTTRPEQYF	TGTGCCAGCAGTTCCGGGACAACCAGACCCGAGCAGTACTTC
TRBV28	TRBJ1-2	-	TRBD1	CASSSPGQRGYTF	TGTGCCAGCAGTTCCCCGGGACAGCGGGGCTACACCTTC
TRBV30	TRBJ2-6	few	-	CASLVVSLGRTGANVLTF	TGTGCCTCCCTGGTTGTTTCCCTGGGACGGACTGGGGCCAACGTCCTGACTTTC
TRBV29-1	TRBJ1-2	many	-	CSATVNYGYTF	TGCAGCGCGACAGTTAACTATGGCTACACCTTC